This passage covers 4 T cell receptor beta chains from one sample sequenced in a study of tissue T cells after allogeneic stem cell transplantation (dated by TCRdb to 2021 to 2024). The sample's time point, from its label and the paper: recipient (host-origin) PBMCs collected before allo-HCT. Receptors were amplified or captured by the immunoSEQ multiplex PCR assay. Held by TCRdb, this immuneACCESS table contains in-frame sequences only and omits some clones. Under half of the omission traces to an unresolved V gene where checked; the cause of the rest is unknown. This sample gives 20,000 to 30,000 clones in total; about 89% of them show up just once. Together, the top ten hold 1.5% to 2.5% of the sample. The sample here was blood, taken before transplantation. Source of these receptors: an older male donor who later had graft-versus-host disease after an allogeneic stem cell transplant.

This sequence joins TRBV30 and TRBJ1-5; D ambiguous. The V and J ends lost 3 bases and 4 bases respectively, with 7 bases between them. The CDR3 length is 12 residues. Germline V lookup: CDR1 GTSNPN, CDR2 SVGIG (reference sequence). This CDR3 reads CAWSATNQPQHF. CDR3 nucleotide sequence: TGTGCCTGGAGCGCCACTAATCAGCCCCAGCATTTT.

The CDR3 DNA follows: TGTGCCACCAAAAGGGACAGGGGTACTTCACCCCTCCACTTT. Its translation is CATKRDRGTSPLHF. The gene calls are TRBV10-3 and TRBJ1-6; 10 nucleotides line up with TRBD1. CDR1 is ENHRY and CDR2 is SYGVKD in the germline V gene. This CDR3 region has 14 residues. V was clipped by 10 bases and J by 9 bases; unmatched bases: 9.

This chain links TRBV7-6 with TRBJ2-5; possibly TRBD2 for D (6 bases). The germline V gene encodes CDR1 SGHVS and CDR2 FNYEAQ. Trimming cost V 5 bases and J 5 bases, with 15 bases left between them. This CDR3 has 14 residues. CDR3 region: CASSPNGGRETQYF. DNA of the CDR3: TGTGCCAGCAGCCCCAACGGGGGTCGGGAGACCCAGTACTTC. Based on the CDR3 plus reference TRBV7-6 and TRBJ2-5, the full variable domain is GAGVSQSPRYKVTKRGQDVALRCDPISGHVSLYWYRQALGQGPEFLTYFNYEAQQDKSGLPNDRFSAERPEGSISTLTIQRTEQRDSAMYRCASSPNGGRETQYFGPGTRLLVL.

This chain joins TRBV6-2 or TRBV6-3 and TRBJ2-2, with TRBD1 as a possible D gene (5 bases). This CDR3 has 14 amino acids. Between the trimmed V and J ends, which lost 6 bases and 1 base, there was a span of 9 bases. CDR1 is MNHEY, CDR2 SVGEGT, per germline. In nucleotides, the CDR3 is TGTGCCAGCAGCCGCGGACAGAACACCGGGGAGCTGTTTTTT. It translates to CASSRGQNTGELFF.